This T cell receptor (beta chain) was identified during a study of OX40 agonist ivuxolimab in advanced cancers. The wider study: Patients were treated with ivuxolimab, an agonistic anti-OX40 (CD134) antibody.

Concerning this clone itself: What it recognizes is unknown.

The assay was immunoSEQ multiplex PCR, and TCRdb's table has in-frame clones only and misses some. The sample consists of about 59,000 clones, about 90% of them appearing once. Points from the study as a whole: Individuals who were partial responders at 0.1-3.0 mg/kg had clonal expansion that ranked among the lowest. On average, CD8+ T cells showed a greater number of expanded clones than CD4+. Some patients without response likewise showed low normalized clonal expansion.

This TCR came from an adult with an advanced solid tumor such as melanoma, head and neck, liver or kidney cancer. Source: CD4+ or CD8+ T cells sorted from blood, taken in a trial of the OX40 agonist ivuxolimab.

The CDR3 is CASRASGSFTDTQYF. The CDR3 DNA reads as TGCGCCAGTCGGGCTAGCGGGAGTTTCACAGATACGCAGTATTTT. This chain connects TRBV4-1 to TRBJ2-3, with 10 bases matching TRBD2. V dropped 9 bases and J dropped 2; count of bases not matched to a gene: 8. Germline V gene sequence: CDR1 MGHRA, CDR2 YSYEKL. The CDR3 sequence is 15 residues long.